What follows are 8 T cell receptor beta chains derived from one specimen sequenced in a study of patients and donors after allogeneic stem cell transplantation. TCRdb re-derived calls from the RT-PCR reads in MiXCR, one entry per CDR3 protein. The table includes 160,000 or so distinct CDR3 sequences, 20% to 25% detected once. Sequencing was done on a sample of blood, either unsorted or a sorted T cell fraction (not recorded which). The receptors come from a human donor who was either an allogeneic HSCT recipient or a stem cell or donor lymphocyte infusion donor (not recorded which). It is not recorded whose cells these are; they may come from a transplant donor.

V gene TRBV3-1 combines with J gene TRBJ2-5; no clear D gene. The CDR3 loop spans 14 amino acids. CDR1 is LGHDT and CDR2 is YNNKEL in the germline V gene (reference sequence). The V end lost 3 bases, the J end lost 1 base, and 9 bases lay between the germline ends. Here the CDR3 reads CASSQSSFQETQYF. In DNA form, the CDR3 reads TGTGCCAGCAGCCAGAGCAGCTTCCAAGAGACCCAGTACTTC.

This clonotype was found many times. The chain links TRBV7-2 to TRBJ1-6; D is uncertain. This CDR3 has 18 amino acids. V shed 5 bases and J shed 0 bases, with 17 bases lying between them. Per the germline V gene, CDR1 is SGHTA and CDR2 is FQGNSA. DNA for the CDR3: TGTGCCAGCAGCCAGTGGACCCTTTCGAGCTCCTATAATTCACCCCTCCACTTT. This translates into CASSQWTLSSSYNSPLHF.

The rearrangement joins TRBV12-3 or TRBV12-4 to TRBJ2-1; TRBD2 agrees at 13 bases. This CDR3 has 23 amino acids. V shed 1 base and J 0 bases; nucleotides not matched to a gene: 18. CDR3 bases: TGTGCCAGCAGTTTAGATAGCAGGGGCCAACTCCGGACTAGCGGGAGCTCCTACAATGAGCAGTTCTTC. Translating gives CASSLDSRGQLRTSGSSYNEQFF.

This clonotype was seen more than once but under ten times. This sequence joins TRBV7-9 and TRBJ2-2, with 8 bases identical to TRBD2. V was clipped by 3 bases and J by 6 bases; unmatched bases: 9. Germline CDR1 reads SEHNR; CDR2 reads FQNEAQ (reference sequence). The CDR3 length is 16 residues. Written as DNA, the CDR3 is TGTGCCAGCAGCTTTGGACTAGCAGTTTCCCCCGGGGAGCTGTTTTTT. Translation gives CASSFGLAVSPGELFF.

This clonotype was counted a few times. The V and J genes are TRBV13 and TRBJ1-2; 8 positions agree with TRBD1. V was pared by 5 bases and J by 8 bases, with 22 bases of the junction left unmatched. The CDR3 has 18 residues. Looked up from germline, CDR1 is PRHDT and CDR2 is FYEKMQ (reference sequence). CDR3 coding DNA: TGTGCCAGCAGCCTAAGCAGCCGAGGGACAGGCGGGAATCCGGGCTACACCTTC. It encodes CASSLSSRGTGGNPGYTF.

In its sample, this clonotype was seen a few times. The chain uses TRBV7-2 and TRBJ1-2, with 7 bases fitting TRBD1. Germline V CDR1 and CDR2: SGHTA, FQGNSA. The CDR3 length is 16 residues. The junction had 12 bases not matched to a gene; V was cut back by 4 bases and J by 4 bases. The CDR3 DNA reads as TGTGCCAGCAGCTCAATTCCCGGGACAGCTCGCTATGGCTACACCTTC. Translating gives CASSSIPGTARYGYTF. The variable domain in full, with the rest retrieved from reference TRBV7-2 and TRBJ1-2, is GAGVSQSPSNKVTEKGKDVELRCDPISGHTALYWYRQSLGQGLEFLIYFQGNSAPDKSGLPSDRFSAERTGGSVSTLTIQRTQQEDSAVYLCASSSIPGTARYGYTFGSGTRLTVV.

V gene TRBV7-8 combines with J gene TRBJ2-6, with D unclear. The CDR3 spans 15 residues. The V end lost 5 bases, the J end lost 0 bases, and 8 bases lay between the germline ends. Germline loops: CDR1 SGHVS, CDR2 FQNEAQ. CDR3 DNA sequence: TGTGCCAGCAGCCCCTCCTACTCTGGGGCCAACGTCCTGACTTTC. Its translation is CASSPSYSGANVLTF.

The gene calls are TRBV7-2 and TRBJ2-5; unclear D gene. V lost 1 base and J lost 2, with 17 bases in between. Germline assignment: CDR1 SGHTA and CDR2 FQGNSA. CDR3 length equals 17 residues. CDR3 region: CASSLGGHPPLQETQYF. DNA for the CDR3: TGTGCCAGCAGCTTAGGAGGCCACCCCCCTCTTCAAGAGACCCAGTACTTC.